This T cell receptor (beta chain) originates from a study of blood T cell repertoires in COVID-19. Study-level background: The origin of the acute and convalescent COVID-19 samples was the United States, Italy and Spain. PBMCs, B-cell-depleted T cells, or T cells provided the cDNA or gDNA that made up the material.

In the original analysis: By means of reference gene primer amplification, nucleated cell counts were estimated. Clones were read by immunoSEQ multiplex PCR, and TCRdb kept only the in-frame ones, dropping some. Clone size and V and J calls were adopted from that table, with D and trimming inferred from the DNA. The sample has just under 350,000 clones, more than 70% seen once; the top ten hold 2.5% to 3%. The germline V gene has CDR1 LGHDT and CDR2 YNNKEL (reference sequence). CDR3 length equals 16 residues. V lost 1 base and J lost 5, with 14 bases in between. This clone was counted only a few times.

The material sequenced was peripheral blood. The gene calls are TRBV3-1 (or the pseudogene TRBV3-2) and TRBJ1-4; no firm D call. This sequence was found in a man aged 25 to 45 with active or convalescent COVID-19. For the CDR3, the DNA is TGTGCCAGCAGCCAAGGACTAGGGCAAGGCAATGAAAAACTGTTTTTT. Translation gives CASSQGLGQGNEKLFF.